The T cell receptor (beta chain) described here comes from a study of blood T cells in healthy people across ages. Deletions cut 10 bases from V and 1 base from J, with 24 bases between. The CDR3 is 17 residues long. This clonotype was observed a few times. Next came a second PCR, run for about 7 to 12 cycles, which used a sample-barcoded 5' primer along with a J-beta primer mix. MiXCR, run by TCRdb on the 5' RACE reads, gives a single entry per CDR3 protein. In the table there are roughly 1.6 million distinct CDR3 sequences, roughly 32% of which are singletons. The chain is built from TRBV12-3 or TRBV12-4 and TRBJ2-3, with a possible D match to TRBD2 (5 bases). The sample was blood. The sequence was obtained from a woman aged 25 to 39 in good health. CDR3 DNA sequence: TGTGCCACCGGGCAGGCGCGGGTGGAGTTCGGCACAGATACGCAGTATTTT. Its protein is CATGQARVEFGTDTQYF.